A selection of T cell receptor delta chains follows, all from one sample in a study of gamma-delta chains in newborns, infants, children. TCRdb called clones anew from the reads with CATT. This sample has about 3,500 delta-chain clones; around 0.65% occur once, and the top ten carry about 15%. The sample taken for sequencing was blood. The receptor set was obtained from a child who was a newborn, infant or young child, either healthy, febrile or measles-vaccinated (not recorded which). Both conserved end residues are part of each CDR3. The order of the fields is V gene, D gene, CDR3 protein. A D gene is named only where the DNA matches it firmly.

TRDV2	TRDD3	CACDALLGNDKLIF
TRDV2	TRDD3	CACDTWGIWDTRQMFF
TRDV2	.	CACDTVDTWDTRQMFF
TRDV2	TRDD3	CACDGTGASWDTRQMFF
TRDV2	TRDD3	CACDTVLGGSWDTRQMFF
TRDV2	TRDD3	CACDTYWGISWDTRQMFF
TRDV2	TRDD3	CACDTVGGYDRLIF
TRDV2	TRDD3	CACDTTGGSWDTRQMFF
TRDV2	TRDD3	CACDTGGYGSWDTRQMFF
TRDV2	TRDD3	CACDILGDTRSWDTRQMFF
TRDV2	TRDD3	CACDAAPTGGGSSWDTRQMFF
TRDV2	TRDD3	CACDTGGYASWDTRQMFF
TRDV2	TRDD3	CACDLLGDTTAQLFF
TRDV2	TRDD3	CACDTVLGESWDTRQMFF
TRDV2	TRDD3	CACDTGGYSSWDTRQMFF
TRDV1	TRDD3	CALGDLPPFRLLVGGYVGDTDKLIF
TRDV2	TRDD3	CACDKLGDFSWDTRQMFF
TRDV2	.	CACDTWDSWDTRQMFF
TRDV1	TRDD3	CALGENWGILGTDKLIF
TRDV2	TRDD3	CACDTILGDTPKTAQLFF
TRDV1	TRDD3	CALGEREGDTRTAQLFF
TRDV2	TRDD3	CACDTPHGGYGSSWNTRQMFF
TRDV2	TRDD3	CACDTGTGGNSWDTRQMFF
TRDV2	TRDD3	CACDVLGEALTAQLFF
TRDV2	TRDD3	CACDTVWGIRSWDTRQMFF
TRDV2	TRDD3	CACDHTGGSSWDTRQMFF
TRDV2	TRDD3	CACDILGDDKLIF
TRDV2	.	CACDTGGSWDTRQMFF
TRDV2	TRDD3	CACDTAGGYASWDTRQMFF
TRDV2	TRDD3	CARDTAPRGDTSWDTRQMFF
TRDV2	.	CACDTVGDRERDTRQMFF
TRDV2	.	CACDTWGDSWDTRQMFF
TRDV2	TRDD3	CACDTVTGGYSWDTRQMFF
TRAV29/DV5	TRDD3	CAASPPTGGYGKLIF
TRDV2	TRDD3	CACDNWGTFSSWDTRQMFF
TRDV2	TRDD3	CACDIVTGGFPSYTDKLIF
TRDV2	TRDD3	CACDLAVLGCWDTRQMFF
TRDV2	TRDD3	CACDSTGDSWDTRQMFF
TRDV2	.	CACDTFLRPLGIRKAHLFF
TRDV2	TRDD3	CACDTCGGSTLYTDKLIF
TRAV29/DV5	.	CAASGGASSWDTRQMFF
TRDV2	TRDD3	CACDTVLGDTLSPWDTRQMFF
TRDV2	TRDD3	CACDVLLGDTWDTRQMFF
TRDV2	.	CACDTMRGVSFWDTRQMFF
TRDV2	.	CACDTWGSPTDKLIF
TRDV2	TRDD3	CACDPLGDKSSWDTRQMFF
TRDV2	.	CACDTVWPSSWDTRQMFF
TRDV1	TRDD3	CALGEFQGDTRTDKLIF
TRDV2	TRDD3	CACDTAGYASSWDTRQMFF
TRDV1	TRDD3	CALGERTLKYWGMSSWDTRQMFF
TRDV2	TRDD3	CACDILGATLTAQLFF
TRDV2	TRDD3	CARHAFGGYTDKLIF
TRDV2	TRDD3	CACDLLGISSWDTRQMFF